The 27 T cell receptor beta chains given below trace back to one sample, sequenced in a study of T cells in narcolepsy. Assay used: immunoSEQ multiplex PCR; TCRdb lists only in-frame clones, some missing. Of approximately 30,000 clones in the sample, approximately 86% were seen once. The sequenced material came from CD45RA- memory CD4+ T cells from PBMCs. The receptors come from a human donor with narcolepsy.

This clone showed up just once. Other DNA variants within this sample encode the same CDR3. The rearrangement uses TRBV5-1 and TRBJ1-2; tentative D call: TRBD1 (5 bases). The CDR3 length is 14 residues. Trimming left V 2 bases short and J 6 bases short, with 14 bases between. Germline CDR1 SGHRS, CDR2 YFSETQ. The CDR3 sequence: CASSLAGARDGYTF. CDR3 sequence (DNA): TGCGCCAGCAGCTTAGCCGGGGCGAGGGATGGCTACACCTTC.

This clone was recorded only once. CDR3 DNA sequence: TGTGCCAGCAGCTTACAGGGAGGTGGAAACACCATATATTTT. Translation: CASSLQGGGNTIYF. The V and J genes are TRBV5-6 and TRBJ1-3; D may be TRBD1 (6 bases). Between the trimmed V and J ends, which lost 2 bases and 3 bases, there was a span of 9 bases. Germline loops: CDR1 SGHDT, CDR2 YYEEEE. The CDR3 is made up of 14 amino acids.

The CDR3 loop reads CASSAQSSGANVLTF. CDR3 sequence (DNA): TGTGCCAGCAGTGCTCAAAGCTCTGGGGCCAACGTCCTGACTTTC. The chain couples TRBV6-4 to TRBJ2-6; D gene unclear. Germline V CDR1 and CDR2: MRHNA, SNTAGT. The V end lost 4 bases, the J end lost 0 bases, and 7 bases lay between the germline ends. The CDR3 has 15 amino acids.

The CDR3 bases are TGTGCCAGCAGTTACGGATACGCAAACACTGAAGCTTTCTTT. Amino acids: CASSYGYANTEAFF. V gene TRBV6-5 combines with J gene TRBJ1-1, with D unresolved. This CDR3 comprises 14 residues. Germline loops: CDR1 MNHEY, CDR2 SVGAGI. The V and J ends lost 2 bases and 2 bases respectively, with 9 bases between them.

This chain connects TRBV11-3 to TRBJ2-5, with a tentative D call TRBD2 (7 bases). The CDR3 has 13 amino acids. V was pared by 5 bases and J by 5 bases, with 12 bases between. Germline CDR1 SGHNT, CDR2 YENEEA. CDR3 bases: TGTGCCAGCAGCCTAGGGGGGGCTGAGACCCAGTACTTC. This translates into CASSLGGAETQYF. Filled out from reference TRBV11-3 and TRBJ2-5, the complete variable domain reads EAGVVQSPRYKIIEKKQPVAFWCNPISGHNTLYWYLQNLGQGPELLIRYENEEAVDDSQLPKDRFSAERLKGVDSTLKIQPAELGDSAVYLCASSLGGAETQYFGPGTRLLVL.

The J gene is TRBJ1-2, the V gene TRBV10-3, with D perhaps matching TRBD1 (6 bases). Germline V gene lookup returns CDR1 ENHRY and CDR2 SYGVKD. The CDR3 length is 14 residues. Deletions cut 0 bases from V and 4 bases from J, with 9 bases between. The chain's CDR3 is CAISESTGSYGYTF. As DNA, the CDR3 is TGTGCCATCAGTGAGTCAACAGGGAGCTATGGCTACACCTTC.

The chain links TRBV18 to TRBJ1-2; D possibly corresponds to TRBD1 (5 bases). The V gene's germline CDR1 is KGHSH and CDR2 LQKENI. There are 13 residues in the CDR3. The V and J ends lost 5 bases and 4 bases respectively, with 11 bases between them. Here the CDR3 reads CASSEGPSYGYTF. The CDR3 nucleotides read TGTGCCAGCTCAGAGGGGCCTTCCTATGGCTACACCTTC. The variable domain in full, with the rest retrieved from reference TRBV18 and TRBJ1-2, is NAGVMQNPRHLVRRRGQEARLRCSPMKGHSHVYWYRQLPEEGLKFMVYLQKENIIDESGMPKERFSAEFPKEGPSILRIQQVVRGDSAAYFCASSEGPSYGYTFGSGTRLTVV.

This clone appeared a single time. The chain has TRBV11-3 and TRBJ2-1; 8 bases align to TRBD2. J gave up 12 bases and V 2 bases, and 9 bases lay outside the gene matches. CDR1 is SGHNT and CDR2 is YENEEA in the germline V gene. This CDR3 has 14 amino acids. The CDR3 bases are TGTGCCAGCAGCTTAACGTCGAGCGGGGGAACGCAGTTCTTC. It codes for CASSLTSSGGTQFF. The full variable domain, completed using reference TRBV11-3 and TRBJ2-1, is EAGVVQSPRYKIIEKKQPVAFWCNPISGHNTLYWYLQNLGQGPELLIRYENEEAVDDSQLPKDRFSAERLKGVDSTLKIQPAELGDSAVYLCASSLTSSGGTQFFGPGTRLTVL.

The table lists this clone with a count of one. This chain links TRBV2 with TRBJ1-6; D uncertain. V was cut by 5 bases and J by 12 bases, with 17 bases left in between. The CDR3 is 14 residues long. The germline CDR1 and CDR2 sequences are SNHLY and FYNNEI. CDR3 DNA sequence: TGTGCCAGCAGTCAGCACACAACAGAGCTACCCCTCCACTTT. Translation: CASSQHTTELPLHF.

The genes are TRBV11-2 and TRBJ2-5; maybe TRBD2 (6 bases). The end of the DNA aligns better with TRBJ2-7, so the J call may be wrong. CDR3 size: 15 residues. Germline V gene data show CDR1 as SGHAT and CDR2 as FQNNGV. CDR3 sequence: CASSRRDVLRYEQYF. In DNA, the CDR3 is TGTGCCAGCAGCCGGCGGGACGTTCTTCGGTACGAGCAGTACTTC.

This rearrangement joins TRBV15 to TRBJ1-1, with D unclear. From germline, CDR1 is LNHNV and CDR2 YYDKDF (reference sequence). The V and J ends lost 0 bases and 1 base respectively, with 9 bases between them. CDR3 length: 15 residues. The CDR3 DNA reads TGTGCCACCAGCAGAGACCGAACCCCGAACACTGAAGCTTTCTTT. It is translated as CATSRDRTPNTEAFF.

The chain recombines TRBV10-3 with TRBJ2-1; D not certain. CDR3 length: 12 amino acids. Trimming took 8 bases from V and 5 from J, leaving 10 bases between them. Germline CDR1 ENHRY, CDR2 SYGVKD. The CDR3 loop is CAIGYRDNEQFF. The CDR3 region has the DNA TGTGCCATCGGGTACAGAGACAATGAGCAGTTCTTC.

The table lists this clone with a few counts. The chain couples TRBV5-1 to TRBJ2-4; no definite D call. This CDR3 contains 16 residues. V lost 6 bases and J 0 bases, leaving 16 bases between the germline ends. CDR1 SGHRS and CDR2 YFSETQ come from the germline V gene. The CDR3 loop is CASNPLPDVAKNIQYF. CDR3 bases: TGCGCCAGCAACCCACTCCCCGACGTAGCCAAAAACATTCAGTACTTC.

V gene TRBV9 combines with J gene TRBJ1-5; D possibly corresponds to TRBD1 (6 bases). V lost 4 bases to trimming and J lost 1 base, with 12 bases between them. The germline V gene encodes CDR1 SGDLS and CDR2 YYNGEE. This CDR3 comprises 15 residues. In DNA form, the CDR3 reads TGTGCCAGCAGCACCGCGACAGGAAGCAATCAGCCCCAGCATTTT. It specifies CASSTATGSNQPQHF. The full variable domain, its missing parts supplied by reference TRBV9 and TRBJ1-5, is DSGVTQTPKHLITATGQRVTLRCSPRSGDLSVYWYQQSLDQGLQFLIQYYNGEERAKGNILERFSAQQFPDLHSELNLSSLELGDSALYFCASSTATGSNQPQHFGDGTRLSIL.

The rearrangement joins TRBV6-5 to TRBJ1-3; D not certain. Per the germline V gene, CDR1 is MNHEY and CDR2 is SVGAGI. The length of the CDR3 is 12 residues. V gave up 6 bases and J gave up 4 bases, with 7 bases separating them. CDR3 amino acids: CASRNQGNTIYF. The CDR3 bases are TGTGCCAGCAGGAACCAGGGAAACACCATATATTTT.

The chain carries TRBV6-1 and TRBJ1-4, with D perhaps matching TRBD1 (5 bases). Per the germline V gene, CDR1 is MNHNS and CDR2 is SASEGT. Trimming pared 2 bases from V and 6 bases from J, leaving 10 bases between. The CDR3 spans 14 residues. CDR3 DNA sequence: TGTGCCAGCAGTGAACCGGGGGGGGATGAAAAACTGTTTTTT. Its translation is CASSEPGGDEKLFF.

V and J are TRBV5-3 and TRBJ1-6; no clear D. TRBV5-3 is an ORF for which the function is uncertain. This CDR3 comprises 14 residues. V was trimmed by 3 bases and J by 7 bases, leaving 11 bases between them. In DNA, the CDR3 is TGTGCCAGAAGCTCCCGGGAGAGGAATTCACCCCTCCACTTT. This translates into CARSSRERNSPLHF.

This clone occurred once. The V call is TRBV28, the J call TRBJ2-3; D is possibly TRBD1 (9 bases). The CDR3 has 17 amino acids. Trimming removed 6 bases at V and 6 bases at J, with 25 bases between. Germline V lookup: CDR1 MDHEN, CDR2 SYDVKM. In DNA form, the CDR3 reads TGTGCCAGCAGCCCGGCGGGGGGACAGGGCATAGAGGATACGCAGTATTTT. Residues: CASSPAGGQGIEDTQYF.

The gene calls are TRBV19 and TRBJ1-1; 7 bases map to TRBD1. Unmatched junction bases numbered 3, after V lost 5 bases and J lost 3 bases. CDR3 size: 13 residues. In germline, CDR1 is LNHDA, CDR2 SQIVND (reference sequence). The CDR3 DNA reads TGTGCCAGTAGTTCACAGGGGTACACTGAAGCTTTCTTT. Protein product: CASSSQGYTEAFF. The full variable domain, with the rest looked up from reference TRBV19 and TRBJ1-1, is DGGITQSPKYLFRKEGQNVTLSCEQNLNHDAMYWYRQDPGQGLRLIYYSQIVNDFQKGDIAEGYSVSREKKESFPLTVTSAQKNPTAFYLCASSSQGYTEAFFGQGTRLTVV.

This chain links TRBV2 with TRBJ2-5, with D possibly TRBD2 on 6 matching bases. The V and J ends lost 8 bases and 1 base respectively, with 8 bases between them. Germline assignment: CDR1 SNHLY and CDR2 FYNNEI. The CDR3 covers 12 residues. The CDR3 nucleotides read TGTGCCAGCGGAGGGCTCCAAGAGACCCAGTACTTC. This codes for CASGGLQETQYF. The full variable domain, its missing parts supplied by reference TRBV2 and TRBJ2-5, is EPEVTQTPSHQVTQMGQEVILRCVPISNHLYFYWYRQILGQKVEFLVSFYNNEISEKSEIFDDQFSVERPDGSNFTLKIRSTKLEDSAMYFCASGGLQETQYFGPGTRLLVL.

The chain couples TRBV4-2 to TRBJ2-3, with D uncertain. This CDR3 spans 14 amino acids. The V and J ends lost 4 bases and 5 bases respectively, with 13 bases between them. The V gene's germline CDR1 is LGHNA and CDR2 YNFKEQ. CDR3 region: CASSRQVGGDTQYF. CDR3 sequence (DNA): TGTGCCAGCAGCCGCCAGGTCGGTGGAGATACGCAGTATTTT.

This sequence joins TRBV7-9 and TRBJ2-1; 8 bases agree with TRBD1. The CDR3 loop spans 17 amino acids. The trim removed 4 bases at V and 2 bases at J, leaving 10 bases unmatched. Looked up from germline, CDR1 is SEHNR and CDR2 is FQNEAQ (reference sequence). The CDR3 loop reads CASSYGSGTGTYNEQFF. CDR3 DNA: TGTGCCAGCAGCTACGGGTCGGGGACAGGAACCTACAATGAGCAGTTCTTC.

The genes are TRBV7-6 and TRBJ1-1; perhaps TRBD1 as D (5 bases). Germline CDR1 SGHVS, CDR2 FNYEAQ. Trimming left V 0 bases short and J 4 bases short, with 9 bases between. This CDR3 region has 14 residues. The CDR3 nucleotides read TGTGCCAGCAGCTTAGCGGGCGGGGGCACTGAAGCTTTCTTT. It translates to CASSLAGGGTEAFF.

V usage is TRBV2 and J usage is TRBJ1-1; 7 bases are shared with TRBD1. The CDR3 is 11 residues long. The junction had 1 base not matched to a gene; V was cut back by 4 bases and J by 8 bases. The V gene's germline CDR1 is SNHLY and CDR2 FYNNEI. The CDR3 nucleotides read TGTGCCAGCAGTGTGACAGGGGAAGCTTTCTTT. Its translation: CASSVTGEAFF. The full variable domain, in which reference TRBV2 and TRBJ1-1 provide the parts outside the CDR3, is EPEVTQTPSHQVTQMGQEVILRCVPISNHLYFYWYRQILGQKVEFLVSFYNNEISEKSEIFDDQFSVERPDGSNFTLKIRSTKLEDSAMYFCASSVTGEAFFGQGTRLTVV.

V and J are TRBV2 and TRBJ1-4, with a possible D match to TRBD1 (5 bases). Trimming shortened V by 7 bases and J by 4 bases, and 13 bases separated the two germline ends. Germline assignment: CDR1 SNHLY and CDR2 FYNNEI. The CDR3 is made up of 14 amino acids. CDR3 nucleotides: TGTGCCAGCAACGGGGGGGGAGGTAATGAAAAACTGTTTTTT. Translated, it gives CASNGGGGNEKLFF.

The J gene is TRBJ2-7, the V gene TRBV6-5; tentatively, D is TRBD2 (6 bases). This CDR3 has 12 amino acids. Germline CDR1 and CDR2: MNHEY and SVGAGI. Trimming removed 6 bases at V and 7 bases at J, with 13 bases between. CDR3 loop: CASRAARGEQYV. CDR3 sequence (DNA): TGTGCCAGCAGGGCGGCCCGGGGGGAGCAGTACGTC.

The gene calls are TRBV2 and TRBJ2-3; D may be TRBD1 or TRBD2 (5 bases each). CDR1 and CDR2 (germline): SNHLY, FYNNEI. This CDR3 has 14 amino acids. Trimming shortened V by 3 bases and J by 0 bases, and 7 bases separated the two germline ends. The CDR3 loop is CASSEWGSTDTQYF. The CDR3 region has the DNA TGTGCCAGCAGTGAGTGGGGGAGCACAGATACGCAGTATTTT.